This T cell receptor (beta chain) was sequenced in a study of T-cell memory formation after mild COVID-19. Looking at the study overall: Clustering of TCRs was largely donor specific.

Constant-segment primers served in 5'RACE that generated TCR alpha and TCR beta cDNA libraries bearing sample barcodes and UMIs. TCRdb used MiXCR to reprocess the 5' RACE reads, holding one entry per CDR3 protein. The sample yields about 200,000 distinct CDR3 sequences, 9.5% seen once. This clonotype was seen a few times. Its antigen is not known. General study results and limits: Detection of some responders pre-infection suggested pre-existing cross-reactive memory T cells participated. Contracting CD4+ clones were located mainly in CM and EM, and CD8+ clones in EMRA.

Germline CDR1 SGHTA, CDR2 FQGNSA. Trimming left V 4 bases short and J 2 bases short, with 5 bases between. CDR3 size: 12 residues. The chain recombines TRBV7-2 with TRBJ1-1; no firm D call. This sequence originates from a man between 18 and 29 years old who had mild COVID-19 (a few samples of this study predate the infection). Cell type and time point are not known. Sequencing was done on a sample of PBMCs or a T cell subset sorted from them (not recorded which). The CDR3 region is CASSSYNTEAFF. In DNA form, the CDR3 reads TGTGCCAGCAGCTCGTATAACACTGAAGCTTTCTTT.